Listed below are T cell receptor beta chains from one sample, sequenced in a study of blood T cell repertoires in COVID-19. TCRdb's copy holds only in-frame clones and misses some; the assay was immunoSEQ multiplex PCR. The data hold about 230,000 clones, with 83% observed a single time. The sequenced sample was peripheral blood. These receptors were collected from a woman in her forties or fifties with acute or convalescent COVID-19. The CDR3 runs from the conserved cysteine through the conserved F or W. D genes are given only for firm matches. Clone size, where shown, is once, few, many, or a class for clones that have expanded.

V	size	D	J	CDR3
TRBV6-5	once	TRBD1	TRBJ1-2	CASSSQGDGYTF
TRBV19	.	TRBD1	TRBJ1-2	CASSTTSGTGAYGYTF
TRBV2	.	.	TRBJ1-2	CASSEQGIRGYTF
TRBV6-2/TRBV6-3	.	.	TRBJ1-5	CASSSRAGGTSNQPQHF
TRBV3-1/TRBV3-2	.	.	TRBJ2-7	CASSQERFSYEQYF
TRBV30	.	TRBD2	TRBJ2-7	CAWSVGASGSFYEQYF
TRBV28	.	.	TRBJ1-1	CASSYYDEAFF
TRBV10-1	.	.	TRBJ1-1	CASSESGSPEAFF
TRBV7-2	.	TRBD1	TRBJ1-2	CASSPQTGGTDYGYTF
TRBV18	.	.	TRBJ1-1	CASSPSVVSTTFTEAFF